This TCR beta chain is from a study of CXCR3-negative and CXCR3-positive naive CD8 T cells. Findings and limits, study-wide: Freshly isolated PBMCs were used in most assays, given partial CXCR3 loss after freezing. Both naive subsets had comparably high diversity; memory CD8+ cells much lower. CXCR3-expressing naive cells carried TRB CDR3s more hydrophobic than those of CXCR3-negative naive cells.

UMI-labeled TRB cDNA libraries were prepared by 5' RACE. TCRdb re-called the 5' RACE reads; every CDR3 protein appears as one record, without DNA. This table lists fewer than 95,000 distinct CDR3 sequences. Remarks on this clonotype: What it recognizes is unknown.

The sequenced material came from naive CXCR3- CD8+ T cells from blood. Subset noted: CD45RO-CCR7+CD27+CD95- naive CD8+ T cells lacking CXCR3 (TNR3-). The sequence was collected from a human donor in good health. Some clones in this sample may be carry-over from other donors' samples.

The CDR3 region is CSALAGQAAQGSTDTQYF. This chain joins TRBV29-1 and TRBJ2-3; as DNA is missing, the TRBD1 call by TCRdb cannot be tested. Per the germline V gene, CDR1 is SQVTM and CDR2 is ANQGSEA. The CDR3 has 18 amino acids.